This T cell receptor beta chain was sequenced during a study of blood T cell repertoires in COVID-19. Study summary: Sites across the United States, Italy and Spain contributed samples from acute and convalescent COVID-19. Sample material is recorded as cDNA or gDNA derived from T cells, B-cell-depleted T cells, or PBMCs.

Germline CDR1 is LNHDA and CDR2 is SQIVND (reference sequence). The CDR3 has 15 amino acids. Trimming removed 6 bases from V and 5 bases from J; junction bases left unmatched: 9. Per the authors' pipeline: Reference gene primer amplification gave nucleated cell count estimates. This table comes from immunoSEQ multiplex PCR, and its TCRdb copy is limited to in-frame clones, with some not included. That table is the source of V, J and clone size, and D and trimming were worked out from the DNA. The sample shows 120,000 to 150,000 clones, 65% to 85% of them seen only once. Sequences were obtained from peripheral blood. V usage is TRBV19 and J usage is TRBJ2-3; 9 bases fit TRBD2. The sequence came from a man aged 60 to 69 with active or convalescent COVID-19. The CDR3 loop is CASRSPGLAGDTQYF. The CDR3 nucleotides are TGTGCCAGTAGATCACCGGGACTAGCAGGAGATACGCAGTATTTT.